This TCR beta chain is drawn from a study of cytomegalovirus exposure and HLA in healthy donors (dated by TCRdb to 2015 to 2018). About the investigation overall: An earlier analysis of roughly 570 of the donors reported approximately 280 Gb of sequence data and approximately 120 million unique TCR beta sequences obtained from 180 million or so T cells. Roughly 320 gigabases of sequencing data and around 85 million unique TCR sequences made up an early release that covered several hundred HLA-typed donors. Along with the approximately 700-subject first cohort, a separate validation cohort of about 110 different subjects was used. High-throughput TCR immunosequencing, statistical association of individual TCRs with disease status, and machine learning were combined to predict cytomegalovirus infection status. The study used immunosequencing to profile the T cell repertoires of approximately 630 subjects and linked those repertoires to cytomegalovirus serostatus. Among 398 genotyped donors of the cohort, an average of roughly 230,000 unique TCR beta nucleotide sequences was sequenced per donor, of which roughly 17% were non-productive. Donor age, sex, ethnicity and CMV serostatus were compiled together with the repertoire data. All discovery cohort repertoires had been generated using a single sequencing platform. A later genetic analysis took genome-wide SNP genotypes for about three fifths of the 666 donors and used that subset as a discovery cohort. The study aimed to test whether cataloging public T cell receptors could reveal signatures of past pathogen exposure. Several DR-DQ haplotypes were treated as single units for association and clustering because of strong linkage in the cohort. Of the 398 genotyped donors, approximately 82% fell in the genetic ancestry cluster associated with self-reported Caucasian donors. Typing coverage differed by locus: A, B, C, DRB1 and DQB1 were typed in roughly 629-630 donors, DQA1 in around 500, DPA1 in 600 to 610, and DPB1 in around 490. A later analysis re-analyzed previously published TCR beta repertoires from roughly 630 donors and added high-resolution HLA genotyping to study TCR occurrence patterns. HLA typing included class I and class II loci at four-digit resolution. Rather than using new phenotypic data, the later analysis identified candidate immune exposures from TCR beta sequences and from how often those sequences occurred across donors. An earlier analysis of fewer than 700 of the donors applied high-throughput TCR beta sequencing to assess whether each TCR beta V gene segment acted as functional or pseudogenic.

Receptor libraries were prepared by the immunoSEQ multiplex PCR assay. A mixture of 60 forward primers for TCR Vbeta segments and 13 reverse primers for TCR Jbeta segments was used in the multiplex PCR. Amplification of the CDR3 region of rearranged TCR beta genes was performed with a multiplex PCR assay on genomic DNA. The amplified TCR beta libraries were sequenced on the Illumina HiSeq System as 87-base-pair reads. The paper's processing steps were these. In a later analysis, roughly 80 million unique TCR beta chains were counted across the roughly 610 repertoires, and around 10 million of these chains were shared by at least two donors. Raw reads were error-corrected and collapsed into unique sequences by a nearest-neighbor algorithm in which closely related sequences were merged to remove PCR and sequencing errors. Alignment of CDR3 sequences to IMGT reference sequences was used to assign V, D and J gene segments. For a sequence to be retained, at least a six-nucleotide match to both a V gene segment and a J gene segment was required. Rearrangements were classified as productive when the CDR3 lacked stop codons and remained in frame with V and J, and all other rearrangements were classified as non-productive. CDR3 was defined according to IMGT convention as the region running from the second conserved V-encoded cysteine to the conserved J-encoded phenylalanine. The earlier analysis of around 640 of the donors excluded sequences that lacked an unambiguous match to a single V gene segment. An earlier analysis of just under 600 of the donors called V segments functional above 56.7% productive rearrangements and segregating when the between-donor standard deviation exceeded 5%. A statistical classification framework was built for diagnosing cytomegalovirus status from the catalog of TCR beta chain sequences. In a later analysis, TCR nucleotide sequences were compared against IMGT/GENE-DB human TR gene sequences so that V and J genes could be assigned. Using the TCRdist pipeline, a later analysis assigned CDR3 sequences along with most-parsimonious VDJ recombination scenarios. In a later analysis, each TCR beta chain was defined by its CDR3 amino acid sequence together with its V-gene family, and reads without a unique V-gene family were excluded. As a way to deal with suspected cross-contamination and a sequencing artifact, a later analysis dropped 640 or so nucleotide sequences that were highly shared and had low generation probability. In a later analysis, a clonal expansion index was calculated for each public chain from normalized within-repertoire ranks of inferred template counts. In a later analysis, generation probabilities were computed with a VDJ recombination model fitted to out-of-frame rearrangements, and the resulting probabilities were checked against IGoR. In a later analysis, hypergeometric tests were used to score TCR-TCR, TCR-HLA and TCR-CMV co-occurrence, with a repertoire-size bias correction applied to TCR pairs. In a later analysis, false discovery rates were estimated by permuting HLA or CMV assignments 20 times. A later analysis grouped co-occurring TCRs with DBSCAN, adding TCRdist sequence similarity when clustering within HLA-allele-positive subsets. Co-occurrence clustering excluded repertoires with fewer than 30,000 or more than 120,000 public chains, plus five with anomalous nucleotide sharing. TCRdb carries this immuneACCESS record with in-frame sequences only. Its versions omit some clonotypes, under half of them owing to an unresolved V gene in the studies checked, with the rest unexplained. Clone size and the V and J calls come from that table; the DNA yielded D and trimming. The sample contains around 140,000 clones, about four fifths of them found a single time. The biggest ten clones account for 0.9% to 1.2% of the sample.

The cohort comprised 666 healthy bone marrow donors. At the time of sampling, all cohort members were nominally healthy, though unrecorded immune exposures were likely present. The donor was CMV seronegative and was included in the group of over 300 seronegative cohort members. Every donor gave a peripheral blood sample, and the peripheral blood mononuclear cells from that sample were used for TCR beta sequencing. The Qiagen DNeasy Blood Extraction Kit was used to extract genomic DNA from the blood cell samples. Comment on this clone: Its antigen specificity is not known. Qualities for individual bases were not recorded, and no much larger clone is one base off. Distinct nucleotide sequences in the sample also encode this CDR3.

On the study overall, not on this receptor specifically: Seventeen rarely observed V segments, including chromosome 9 orphons, were excluded from the earlier analysis of some 590 of the donors because counts were too low. Linkage disequilibrium might explain the correlated functional status among segregating V segments, but an unknown experimental factor could not be excluded. When HLA alleles, especially DR and DQ, strongly co-occurred, TCR associations were difficult to assign to individual alleles. The study gave a list of 150 to 200 TCR beta chains associated with cytomegalovirus. Because HLA typing was missing for some donors at each locus, association tests included only the typed subset. Most CMV-associated TCR beta chains appeared to be HLA-restricted in a later analysis, and the HLA associations seemed to be driven largely by CMV exposure. Only TCR beta chains were sequenced in this cohort, and the absence of alpha or paired-chain data limited detectable features. A further reported finding was that TCR beta sequences accurately predicted the HLA-A and HLA-B alleles for most subjects in the first cohort. At a false discovery rate of 0.05, a later analysis linked about 17,000 TCR beta sequences to specific HLA alleles. In a later analysis, several top co-occurrence clusters were reported to appear linked to parvovirus B19, influenza, CMV and Epstein-Barr virus. The presence/absence analyses assumed that sequencing depth was roughly uniform across donors, and that assumption may not be true. In a later genetic analysis, fewer N-insertions in productive TCRs were reported among donors in an Asian-associated ancestry cluster than the roughly 700-donor mean. According to the authors, the approach could potentially be generalized to other disease states and immunological phenotypes. An association between a missense DCLRE1C variant and V-gene and J-gene trimming of TCR beta chains was found in a later genetic analysis and replicated in an independent cohort. Immune exposure information for the cohort was limited to CMV serostatus. In a later analysis, TCR association rates were found to vary across HLA loci, with the most associated TCRs seen for DRB1 alleles and the fewest for HLA-C alleles. A few of the identified cytomegalovirus-associated TCR beta chains were confirmed in vitro to be specific for cytomegalovirus antigens. The 87-base-pair reads could not distinguish some IMGT-functional V segments, including TRBV6-2 and TRBV6-3, so those segments were excluded. The sequencing pipeline was judged likely to have produced a cluster of highly shared sequence variants as a technical artifact. In a later analysis, HLA-associated TCR beta chains were found to be more clonally expanded and to have lower generation probabilities than equally common non-associated chains. In an earlier analysis of approximately 600 of the donors, most TCR beta V segments were observed in productive rearrangements about 87% or about 30% of the time, broadly matching IMGT annotations. The classifier was reported to diagnose cytomegalovirus status with high specificity and sensitivity in both the original cohort and the validation cohort. Most TCR sequences were observed very rarely across donors, whereas some public TCRs were present in many individuals.

Sequences DFQATT (CDR1) and SNEGSKA (CDR2) are obtained from the germline V gene (reference sequence). Trimming takes 3 bases from V and 7 bases from J, and the germline ends sit 7 bases apart. The CDR3 measures 11 amino acids from cysteine to phenylalanine. The entry retains the CDR3 DNA only, 33 bases that are in frame from base 1. Sequencing was done on a sample of PBMCs. The sequence was collected from a male donor in good health and CMV-seronegative. The chain links TRBV20-1 with TRBJ2-1; TRBD2 might be the D gene, on 6 matching bases. The nucleotide sequence is given as TGCAGTGCTAGCGGAGGGAATGAGCAGTTCTTC. It codes for CSASGGNEQFF.